A single sample is the source of the 8 T cell receptor beta chains below, sequenced in a study of PD-L1 blockade in urothelial cancer. Time point in this sample: peripheral blood 6 weeks after treatment start. Measured with immunoSEQ multiplex PCR; TCRdb has only the in-frame clones, and not every one. The sample yields around 110,000 clones, around 89% seen once. Specimen: PBMCs, collected around atezolizumab (anti-PD-L1) treatment. These TCRs come from a man in his 60s with urothelial cancer.

The chain couples TRBV6-6 to TRBJ1-1, with a weak D call TRBD1 (5 bases). V was pared by 6 bases and J by 0 bases, with 11 bases between. Per germline, CDR1 MNHNY and CDR2 SVGAGI (reference sequence). The CDR3 contains 14 residues. The CDR3: CASRGHSMNTEAFF. In DNA form, the CDR3 reads TGTGCCAGCAGAGGACATTCCATGAACACTGAAGCTTTCTTT.

This chain connects TRBV6-5 to TRBJ2-7; tentatively, D is TRBD2 (6 bases). Looked up from germline, CDR1 is MNHEY and CDR2 is SVGAGI. There are 16 residues in the CDR3. V gave up 2 bases and J gave up 4 bases, with 18 bases separating them. CDR3 loop: CASSYEGSGAAYEQYF. The CDR3 DNA sequence: TGTGCCAGCAGTTACGAAGGTAGCGGTGCAGCTTACGAGCAGTACTTC.

The chain recombines TRBV29-1 with TRBJ2-5, with D perhaps matching TRBD2 (6 bases). This CDR3 comprises 10 residues. Deletions cut 6 bases from V and 4 bases from J, with 6 bases between. From germline, CDR1 is SQVTM and CDR2 ANQGSEA. The DNA for the CDR3 is TGCAGCGTGGGGGGAGAGACCCAGTACTTC. It yields the protein CSVGGETQYF.

The V and J genes are TRBV7-8 and TRBJ2-7; D call uncertain. The length of the CDR3 is 13 residues. Germline-derived CDR1 and CDR2 are SGHVS and FQNEAQ. V shed 5 bases and J shed 1 base, with 9 bases lying between them. This chain's CDR3 is CASSITDSYEQYF. The CDR3 DNA is TGTGCCAGCAGCATCACTGATTCCTACGAGCAGTACTTC.

This chain links TRBV7-6 with TRBJ2-1; 8 bases fit TRBD2. Per germline, CDR1 SGHVS and CDR2 FNYEAQ. The CDR3 consists of 13 residues. With V trimmed by 7 bases and J by 7 bases, 6 bases remained unmatched. CDR3 loop: CASTVGGGNEQFF. The CDR3 nucleotides read TGTGCCAGCACCGTCGGGGGGGGAAATGAGCAGTTCTTC.

V is TRBV5-6 and J is TRBJ2-7; 9 bases match TRBD1. Germline V gene data show CDR1 as SGHDT and CDR2 as YYEEEE. The V segment lost 4 bases and the J segment 4 bases; nucleotides outside the gene matches: 6. The CDR3 consists of 14 residues. CDR3 protein: CASSPDRGVYEQYF. The CDR3 region has the DNA TGTGCCAGCAGCCCTGACAGGGGGGTTTACGAGCAGTACTTC. The complete variable domain, with remaining parts taken from reference TRBV5-6 and TRBJ2-7, reads DAGVTQSPTHLIKTRGQQVTLRCSPKSGHDTVSWYQQALGQGPQFIFQYYEEEERQRGNFPDRFSGHQFPNYSSELNVNALLLGDSALYLCASSPDRGVYEQYFGPGTRLTVT.

The chain links TRBV25-1 to TRBJ2-1; possibly TRBD1 for D (6 bases). Trimming removed 4 bases from V and 7 bases from J, with 17 bases in between. The CDR3 extends over 15 amino acids. Looked up from germline, CDR1 is MGHDK and CDR2 is SYGVNS. The CDR3 region is CASSAGQGSANEQFF. The CDR3 DNA is TGTGCCAGCAGTGCGGGCCAGGGGTCGGCTAATGAGCAGTTCTTC.

The rearrangement links TRBV28 to TRBJ2-3; D uncertain. V gave up 4 bases and J gave up 5 bases, with 10 bases separating them. CDR1 MDHEN and CDR2 SYDVKM come from the germline V gene. The CDR3 has 13 amino acids. This CDR3 reads CASSSAPGDTQYF. In DNA form, the CDR3 reads TGTGCCAGCAGTTCTGCCCCGGGAGATACGCAGTATTTT.